Below are 9 T cell receptor beta chains sequenced from a single sample in a study of T cell responses to AZD1222 COVID-19 vaccine. Libraries were prepared by immunoSEQ multiplex PCR; TCRdb keeps only in-frame clonotypes and omits some of them. This sample has roughly 100,000 clones, with 88% found just once. This specimen was peripheral blood, taken on day 0 of AZD1222 vaccination. These receptors all stem from an adult in good health.

V usage is TRBV4-1 and J usage is TRBJ1-2; D gene unclear. The germline V and J ends were trimmed by 0 bases and 6 bases, with 14 bases remaining between them. The CDR3 loop spans 15 amino acids. Germline-derived CDR1 and CDR2 are MGHRA and YSYEKL. The chain's CDR3 is CASSQEGVVGDGYTF. The CDR3 bases are TGCGCCAGCAGCCAAGAAGGAGTGGTCGGAGATGGCTACACCTTC.

This clone came up once. The chain joins TRBV7-3 to TRBJ1-1; unclear D gene. CDR1 is SGHTA, CDR2 FQGTGA, per germline. Trimming took off 4 bases at V and 0 bases at J, with 6 bases between the two ends. This CDR3 has 13 amino acids. The CDR3 region has the DNA TGTGCCAGCAGCTCACATATGAACACTGAAGCTTTCTTT. Translation gives CASSSHMNTEAFF.

This clone has just one count. The chain uses TRBV2 and TRBJ2-7, with D perhaps TRBD2 (5 bases). The CDR3 has 15 residues. The germline V gene has CDR1 SNHLY and CDR2 FYNNEI. The V gene lost 4 bases and the J gene lost 0 bases, with 13 bases spanning the gap. CDR3 nucleotide sequence: TGTGCCAGCAGTGCAAACACGGGGTTCTCCTACGAGCAGTACTTC. Residues: CASSANTGFSYEQYF.

This sequence joins TRBV9 and TRBJ2-7; no reliable D call. With 0 bases removed from V and 0 bases from J, the gap between germline ends came to 7 bases. Per the germline V gene, CDR1 is SGDLS and CDR2 is YYNGEE. The CDR3 is 14 residues long. CDR3 sequence reads: CASSVGLSSYEQYF. CDR3 DNA: TGTGCCAGCAGCGTAGGGCTTAGCTCCTACGAGCAGTACTTC.

This chain connects TRBV2 to TRBJ2-7; no definite D call. The germline V and J ends were trimmed by 8 bases and 5 bases, with 7 bases remaining between them. The CDR3 extends over 10 amino acids. Germline V gene data show CDR1 as SNHLY and CDR2 as FYNNEI. CDR3 DNA sequence: TGTGCCAGCGGCGAGCACGAGCAGTACTTC. This encodes CASGEHEQYF.

This rearrangement joins TRBV28 to TRBJ1-6, with a possible D match to TRBD1 (6 bases). Trimming shortened V by 5 bases and J by 14 bases, and 19 bases separated the two germline ends. This CDR3 has 14 amino acids. Germline V gene data show CDR1 as MDHEN and CDR2 as SYDVKM. In DNA form, the CDR3 reads TGTGCCAGCAGTACAACGGTAGGGGACAAGGCCCTCCACTTT. Translating it yields CASSTTVGDKALHF. The full variable domain, rest sourced from reference TRBV28 and TRBJ1-6, is DVKVTQSSRYLVKRTGEKVFLECVQDMDHENMFWYRQDPGLGLRLIYFSYDVKMKEKGDIPEGYSVSREKKERFSLILESASTNQTSMYLCASSTTVGDKALHFGNGTRLTVT.

The genes are TRBV11-2 and TRBJ1-2; D gene ambiguous. The CDR3 sequence is 15 residues long. Trimming cost V 1 base and J 2 bases, with 11 bases left between them. Germline CDR1 is SGHAT and CDR2 is FQNNGV. The CDR3: CASSLAPDLNYGYTF. Written as DNA, the CDR3 is TGTGCCAGCAGCTTAGCCCCGGATCTGAACTATGGCTACACCTTC.

The genes are TRBV7-9 and TRBJ2-3, with D uncertain. CDR3 length: 13 residues. Trimming cost V 8 bases and J 5 bases, with 14 bases left between them. Germline lookup yields CDR1 SEHNR and CDR2 FQNEAQ (reference sequence). DNA of the CDR3: TGTGCCAGCCTACCAAATACCCAAGATACGCAGTATTTT. Protein sequence: CASLPNTQDTQYF.

The chain uses TRBV10-1 and TRBJ2-1; 8 nucleotides match TRBD2. J gave up 8 bases and V 5 bases, and 5 bases lay outside the gene matches. There are 13 residues in the CDR3. Germline CDR1 and CDR2: WNHNN and SYGVQD (reference sequence). CDR3 residues: CASSLIAGYEQFF. The CDR3 region has the DNA TGCGCCAGCAGTTTAATAGCGGGATATGAGCAGTTCTTC.